These T cell receptor beta chains were read from a single sample in a study of CD8+ T cells in alopecia areata. The method was immunoSEQ multiplex PCR; TCRdb's version includes in-frame clones alone and lacks a portion of them. The sample lists about 200,000 clones; roughly three fifths were seen once. The starting material was CD4+ T cells sorted from blood, obtained at week 4, from a patient treated with tofacitinib. The receptors here all came from a human donor with alopecia areata. Both conserved end residues are part of each CDR3. D genes are given only for firm matches. Clone size, where shown, is once, few, many, or a class for clones that have expanded.

d_call,v_call,j_call,clone_size,cdr3_nt,cdr3_aa
NA,TRBV10-3,TRBJ1-2,many,TGTGCCATCAGTATGCCCGGGACCGGGGGCGAGCACTATGGCTACACCTTC,CAISMPGTGGEHYGYTF
NA,TRBV5-1,TRBJ1-3,NA,TGCGCCAGCAGCTTGTCCGGGAGCTTCTCTGGAAACACCATATATTTT,CASSLSGSFSGNTIYF
NA,TRBV30,TRBJ2-7,NA,TGTGCCTGGAGTGTTAGAGGGATCCCCTACGAGCAGTACTTC,CAWSVRGIPYEQYF
NA,TRBV28,TRBJ1-3,few,TGTGCCAGCAGTATTCGTGGGATCTCTGGAAACACCATATATTTT,CASSIRGISGNTIYF
NA,TRBV19,TRBJ1-1,NA,TGTGCCAGTGGAAACAGGGTCACTGAAGCTTTCTTT,CASGNRVTEAFF
NA,TRBV20-1,TRBJ2-1,NA,TGCAGTGCAGACGGGGATGAGCAGTTCTTC,CSADGDEQFF
NA,TRBV29-1,TRBJ2-5,NA,TGCAGCGTGGTTGACCCCTCGACTGAGGCCCAGTACTTC,CSVVDPSTEAQYF
NA,TRBV10-3,TRBJ2-7,NA,TGTGCCATCAGCATCGGACAGAGCCTCGGCGAGCAGTACTTC,CAISIGQSLGEQYF
NA,TRBV7-2,TRBJ1-2,NA,TGTGCCAGCAGCCCTGACCCATTCAGCCCTATCGGCTACACCTTC,CASSPDPFSPIGYTF
TRBD1,TRBV6-5,TRBJ1-2,few,TGTGCCAGCAGTTACTCAGAGGGGGCTGTCGGCTACACCTTC,CASSYSEGAVGYTF
NA,TRBV30,TRBJ1-2,few,TGTGCCTGGAGTGTACAGGGAGGCCCCCTGGGGGGCTACACCTTC,CAWSVQGGPLGGYTF
NA,TRBV7-2,TRBJ2-3,NA,TGTGCCAGCAGCTTATATGGGGATACGCAGTATTTT,CASSLYGDTQYF
NA,TRBV2,TRBJ2-1,once,TGTGCCAGCAGTTTGGGACCTTACAATGAGCAGTTCTTC,CASSLGPYNEQFF
NA,TRBV7-2,TRBJ1-1,NA,TGTGCCAGCAGCCTCTACGGGACAACTGAAGCTTTCTTT,CASSLYGTTEAFF
NA,TRBV5-1,TRBJ2-3,NA,TGCGCCAGCAGCTTGGGAGGAGGAGGAGGCACAGATACGCAGTATTTT,CASSLGGGGGTDTQYF
TRBD1,TRBV29-1,TRBJ1-2,NA,TGCAGCGTCAATCAGGGACAGGGATACGGCTACACCTTC,CSVNQGQGYGYTF
TRBD1,TRBV10-3,TRBJ2-5,few,TGTGCCATCAAAGGACAGGGGGGCCAAGAGACCCAGTACTTC,CAIKGQGGQETQYF
TRBD1,TRBV27,TRBJ1-2,NA,TGTGCCAGCAGTAGGACAGGGGGCGATGGCTACACCTTC,CASSRTGGDGYTF
NA,TRBV30,TRBJ1-4,NA,TGTGCCTGGACCGAACGCCCGTCCGAAAAACTGTTTTTT,CAWTERPSEKLFF
TRBD1,TRBV2,TRBJ2-7,few,TGTGCCAGCAGTCTTACCGGGACAGTCTACGAGCAGTACTTC,CASSLTGTVYEQYF
TRBD2,TRBV27,TRBJ2-5,NA,TGTGTCGTGGCTAGCGGGGGCCGGGGGGAGACCCAGTACTTC,CVVASGGRGETQYF
NA,TRBV29-1,TRBJ2-7,NA,TGCAGCGTCCAACTACGAACCACCTACGAGCAGTACTTC,CSVQLRTTYEQYF
TRBD1,TRBV2,TRBJ2-7,NA,TGTGCCAGCAGACTAAGGGACAGGGGCGACGAGCAGTACTTC,CASRLRDRGDEQYF
NA,TRBV10-3,TRBJ2-5,few,TGTGCCATCAGTCAGGGAGAAGGGACCCAGTACTTC,CAISQGEGTQYF
NA,TRBV2,TRBJ1-5,NA,TGTGCCAGCGGTCAGAATGGCGATCAGCCCCAGCATTTT,CASGQNGDQPQHF
NA,TRBV11-3,TRBJ2-2,NA,TGTGCCAGCAGCTTTGGGGGGCCCAGCACCGGGGAGCTGTTTTTT,CASSFGGPSTGELFF
TRBD2,TRBV6-6,TRBJ2-5,NA,TGTGCCAGCAGTTACTCGAAGGGAGGGGAGACCCAGTACTTC,CASSYSKGGETQYF
NA,TRBV7-9,TRBJ1-1,few,TGTGCCAGCAGCTTAAGCTCAGGGCGAAACACTGAAGCTTTCTTT,CASSLSSGRNTEAFF
NA,TRBV7-9,TRBJ2-5,NA,TGTGCCAGCAGCCGAATGGGGGAGACCCAGTACTTC,CASSRMGETQYF
TRBD1,TRBV9,TRBJ1-1,once,TGTGCCAGCAGTTTGGGACAGGGCAGGAACACTGAAGCTTTCTTT,CASSLGQGRNTEAFF
TRBD2,TRBV29-1,TRBJ2-3,NA,TGCAGCGTTGAAGGCAGCGGGGGGGTCACAGATACGCAGTATTTT,CSVEGSGGVTDTQYF
NA,TRBV7-2,TRBJ2-2,few,TGTGCCAGCCCTCGGAGGGCAACGACGTACACCGGGGAGCTGTTTTTT,CASPRRATTYTGELFF
NA,TRBV30,TRBJ1-4,NA,TGTGCCTGGAGTGTCGGGATGAATGGGGAAAAACTGTTTTTT,CAWSVGMNGEKLFF
TRBD1,TRBV5-1,TRBJ2-7,NA,TGCGCCAGCAGCCTGGACAGGGCCTCCTACGAGCAGTACTTC,CASSLDRASYEQYF
TRBD1,TRBV29-1,TRBJ1-2,NA,TGCAGCGTCCCGAAGCGCCGGGACAGTGACTATGGCTACACCTTC,CSVPKRRDSDYGYTF
TRBD2,TRBV6-5,TRBJ2-1,NA,TGTGCCAGCAGTTACTCACCCAGCGGGGTATCACTGGAGCAGTTCTTC,CASSYSPSGVSLEQFF
NA,TRBV7-6,TRBJ2-5,NA,TGTGCCAGCAGCTTTGGATGGAGCCAAGAGACCCAGTACTTC,CASSFGWSQETQYF
NA,TRBV2,TRBJ2-1,NA,TGTGCCAGCAGTGAAGGGGAAGGTCGGAGCCCCCGTGGCAATGAGCAGTTCTTC,CASSEGEGRSPRGNEQFF
NA,TRBV30,TRBJ1-6,NA,TGTGCCTGGAGTGATACTGGGAGGGGCCCCAATTCACCCCTCCACTTT,CAWSDTGRGPNSPLHF
NA,TRBV27,TRBJ2-3,NA,TGTGCCAGCAGCACTAGGGGTAGGGATACGCAGTATTTT,CASSTRGRDTQYF